These 22 T cell receptor beta chains were all obtained from the same sample, sequenced in a study of metastatic and nonmetastatic thyroid tumors. From the PCR reads, TCRdb re-called clones with MiXCR. The repertoire consists of 12,000 or so clones, with around a third occurring once and the leading ten covering about an eighth. No treatment of any kind had been given to any patient before thyroid surgery. Source material: tumor tissue. The receptors were sampled from a female donor with papillary thyroid cancer or a benign thyroid nodule (not recorded which). Some clones in this sample may be carry-over from other donors' samples.

The chain employs TRBV19 and TRBJ2-7, with 7 positions matching TRBD1. Germline V gene lookup returns CDR1 LNHDA and CDR2 SQIVND (reference sequence). The CDR3 contains 14 residues. The junction had 13 bases not matched to a gene; V was cut back by 9 bases and J by 5 bases. For the CDR3, the DNA is TGTGCCAGGGAGAACGACAGGGAGTACCACGAGCAGTACTTC. Its translation: CARENDREYHEQYF.

In this sample, this clone is medium-sized. The chain links TRBV20-1 to TRBJ2-1; either TRBD1 or TRBD2 may fit D (5 bases each). The CDR3 consists of 14 residues. Germline CDR1 is DFQATT and CDR2 is SNEGSKA (reference sequence). V was clipped by 3 bases and J by 6 bases, with 15 bases between them. Written as DNA, the CDR3 is TGCAGTGCTAGCTCTGGGGGATCTAGCAATGAGCAGTTCTTC. Encoded protein: CSASSGGSSNEQFF.

The V gene is TRBV11-1, the J gene TRBJ2-3; D is perhaps TRBD2 (6 bases). The CDR3 contains 17 residues. V was shortened by 4 bases and J by 2 bases, with 19 bases between the two germline ends. CDR1 and CDR2 (germline): SGHAT, FQDESV (reference sequence). In DNA form, the CDR3 reads TGTGCCAGCAGCTCTGCCCTAGCGAGGTGTCACACAGATACGCAGTATTTT. Protein product: CASSSALARCHTDTQYF.

This clone was seen only a few times. One junction end disagrees with the germline gene, perhaps due to a read error. The chain joins TRBV6-5 to TRBJ2-7; 10 bases are a match to TRBD2. The CDR3 runs 15 residues. The germline gives CDR1 MNHEY, CDR2 SVGAGI. The DNA for the CDR3 is TGTGCCAGCAGTTACTGTACTAGCGGGGCCTACGGGCAGTACTTC. Amino acids: CASSYCTSGAYGQYF.

This clone rates as medium-sized. The chain couples TRBV12-3 or TRBV12-4 to TRBJ1-2; 8 bases match TRBD1. The CDR3 extends over 14 amino acids. V shed 7 bases and J 2 bases; nucleotides not matched to a gene: 6. The CDR3 here is CASTLRDRNYGYTF. As DNA, the CDR3 is TGTGCCAGCACCCTACGGGACAGGAACTATGGCTACACCTTC.

This sequence joins TRBV27 and TRBJ1-6, with D perhaps TRBD1 (5 bases). Germline CDR1 is MNHEY and CDR2 is SMNVEV (reference sequence). V was trimmed by 3 bases and J by 10 bases, leaving 13 bases between them. The CDR3 has 14 residues. CDR3 loop: CASSFGALGSPLHF. In nucleotides, the CDR3 is TGTGCCAGCAGTTTCGGGGCTCTAGGGTCACCCCTCCACTTT.

This clone is deemed medium-sized. The chain is built from TRBV4-1 and TRBJ2-7, with 11 positions matching TRBD1. CDR1 MGHRA and CDR2 YSYEKL come from the germline V gene. This CDR3 is built from 17 residues. Trimming removed 6 bases from V and 2 bases from J; junction bases left unmatched: 12. The CDR3 is CASSHGQGAGLTYEQYF. The CDR3, as DNA: TGCGCCAGCAGTCATGGACAGGGGGCGGGTTTGACCTACGAGCAGTACTTC.

CDR3 coding DNA: TGTGCCAGCAGTTACGAGCCCTCCTACGAGCAGTACTTC. It translates to CASSYEPSYEQYF. J is TRBJ2-7 and V is TRBV6-5; D gene unclear. Germline V gene lookup returns CDR1 MNHEY and CDR2 SVGAGI. V was shortened by 2 bases and J by 0 bases, with 5 bases between the two germline ends. This CDR3 is built from 13 residues.

This clone ranks as medium-sized. The V and J genes are TRBV24-1 and TRBJ1-5, with no clear D. From germline, CDR1 is KGHDR and CDR2 SFDVKD. The V end lost 8 bases, the J end lost 7 bases, and 8 bases lay between the germline ends. The CDR3 runs to 11 residues. The CDR3 sequence: CATKGKQPQHF. CDR3 nucleotide sequence: TGTGCCACCAAAGGGAAACAGCCCCAGCATTTT.

This clone has ten or more counts. One base away lies a much larger clone, so this may be a sequencing read error. Different DNA sequences within this sample yield the same CDR3. This chain uses TRBV6-1 with TRBJ2-2; tentative D call: TRBD2 (6 bases). This CDR3 is 16 amino acids long. Per germline, CDR1 MNHNS and CDR2 SASEGT. This chain's CDR3 is CASTARAGTNTGELFF. The DNA of the CDR3 is TGTGCCAGCACGGCCCGGGCGGGAACCAACACCGGTGAGCTGTTTTTT.

Comment on this clone: One base away lies a much larger clone, so this may be a sequencing read error. J is TRBJ2-3 and V is TRBV10-3; the D gene is possibly TRBD2 (5 bases). From germline, CDR1 is ENHRY and CDR2 SYGVKD. The CDR3 is 19 residues long. The CDR3 nucleotides are TGTACCATCAGTGAGCTGCCTAGCAGGAGGCCTTTGCACACAGATACGCAGTATTTT. This codes for CTISELPSRRPLHTDTQYF.

The rearrangement links TRBV12-3 or TRBV12-4 to TRBJ2-7; 16 bases fit TRBD2. The CDR3 length is 15 residues. J lost 6 bases, V lost 6 bases, and 5 bases had no gene match. The CDR3 loop is CASRGTSGRASEQYF. CDR3 DNA: TGTGCCAGCAGGGGGACTAGCGGGAGGGCTAGCGAGCAGTACTTC.

The J gene is TRBJ2-5, the V gene TRBV28, with D tentatively TRBD1 (5 bases). V was pared by 5 bases and J by 5 bases, with 15 bases between. Germline values: CDR1 MDHEN, CDR2 SYDVKM. This CDR3 comprises 14 residues. The CDR3 coding sequence is TGTGCCAGCAGTATACCAGGGCTCGGGGAGACCCAGTACTTC. Amino acids: CASSIPGLGETQYF. The full variable domain, completed using reference TRBV28 and TRBJ2-5, is DVKVTQSSRYLVKRTGEKVFLECVQDMDHENMFWYRQDPGLGLRLIYFSYDVKMKEKGDIPEGYSVSREKKERFSLILESASTNQTSMYLCASSIPGLGETQYFGPGTRLLVL.

This clone was seen at least ten times. This chain joins TRBV10-3 and TRBJ2-3, with 7 positions matching TRBD2. This CDR3 region has 16 residues. Germline CDR1 is ENHRY and CDR2 is SYGVKD. Germline trimming cut 0 bases from V and 4 bases from J; bases unmatched to any gene: 7. CDR3 nucleotide sequence: TGTGCCATCAGTGAGTCCGCGGGAGACGTCGCAGATACGCAGTATTTT. Translated, it gives CAISESAGDVADTQYF.

This clone was seen a few times. This chain joins TRBV6-1 and TRBJ2-1; no reliable D call. Germline V gene data show CDR1 as MNHNS and CDR2 as SASEGT. The CDR3 extends over 11 amino acids. V lost 6 bases and J lost 4, with 4 bases in between. In nucleotides, the CDR3 is TGTGCCAGCAGGGTATACAATGAGCAGTTCTTC. As protein: CASRVYNEQFF.

In its sample, this clone is medium-sized. As DNA, the CDR3 is TGCAGTGCTGCGGGACTAGCGGGGGCTAGCTCCTACAATGAGCAGTTCTTC. Its translation: CSAAGLAGASSYNEQFF. The genes are TRBV20-1 and TRBJ2-1, with 14 bases that match TRBD2. This CDR3 has 17 residues. The V gene end was trimmed by 5 bases and the J gene end by 0 bases; junction bases not matched to a gene: 6. CDR1 is DFQATT, CDR2 SNEGSKA, per germline (reference sequence).

In its sample, this clone was seen many times. The chain is built from TRBV9 and TRBJ1-1; no firm D call. The CDR3 runs to 15 residues. V was trimmed by 4 bases and J by 2 bases, leaving 15 bases between them. Germline values: CDR1 SGDLS, CDR2 YYNGEE. The CDR3 nucleotides are TGTGCCAGCAGCCCCCGCGGGAGCGCCAACACTGAAGCTTTCTTT. Translating gives CASSPRGSANTEAFF.

This clone was detected a few times. This chain uses TRBV12-3 or TRBV12-4 with TRBJ1-1; D is uncertain. The CDR3 spans 15 residues. V was shortened by 6 bases and J by 1 base, with 15 bases between the two germline ends. As DNA, the CDR3 is TGTGCCAGCAGCCCCGCCCACATATGGAACACTGAAGCTTTCTTT. Its protein is CASSPAHIWNTEAFF.

J is TRBJ2-7 and V is TRBV7-2; TRBD1 matches at 10 bases. V dropped 0 bases and J dropped 6; count of bases not matched to a gene: 8. Germline CDR1 SGHTA, CDR2 FQGNSA. This CDR3 comprises 16 residues. The DNA of the CDR3 is TGTGCCAGCAGCTTAGCTTTCCGACAGGGGGCTATCGAGCAGTACTTC. It yields the protein CASSLAFRQGAIEQYF.

This clone has just a few counts. The genes are TRBV6-1 and TRBJ1-5; 7 nucleotides match TRBD1. Germline V gene sequence: CDR1 MNHNS, CDR2 SASEGT. This CDR3 region has 14 residues. V shed 5 bases and J 6 bases; nucleotides not matched to a gene: 7. The CDR3 spells CASSTGQEGQPQHF. CDR3 in DNA: TGTGCCAGCAGTACCGGACAGGAGGGTCAGCCCCAGCATTTT.

At least ten counts were recorded for this clone. This chain uses TRBV11-3 with TRBJ2-5, with 7 nucleotides matching TRBD1. V lost 5 bases and J lost 1; bases outside the gene matches: 1. This CDR3 spans 13 amino acids. Germline V gives CDR1 SGHNT, CDR2 YENEEA. CDR3 protein: CASSRDSQETQYF. In DNA form, the CDR3 reads TGTGCCAGCAGCCGGGACAGCCAAGAGACCCAGTACTTC.

This rearrangement joins TRBV28 to TRBJ2-5; possibly TRBD1 for D (5 bases). V was cut by 2 bases and J by 5 bases, with 9 bases left in between. Germline V gene data show CDR1 as MDHEN and CDR2 as SYDVKM. The CDR3 spans 13 residues. CDR3 sequence (DNA): TGTGCCAGCAGTTTACAGGGCTTGGAGACCCAGTACTTC. This sequence encodes CASSLQGLETQYF.